The next 24 T cell receptor beta chains were all read from a single sample in a study of control samples from healthy donors and cancer patients (dated by TCRdb to between 2020 and 2021). Libraries were made using the immunoSEQ multiplex PCR assay. TCRdb holds this immuneACCESS table with in-frame rearrangements only. Some clones are missing; in checked studies, unresolved V genes explain under half, and the rest has no known cause. The table for this sample lists tens of thousands of clones; 91% of them were counted only once. The top ten hold around 16% of the sample. Sequenced sample: blood. The origin of the receptors is a young man in good health.

In nucleotides, the CDR3 is TGTGCCAGCTCATATATAGCGGGAGGCAACAATGAGCAGTTCTTC. Translating it yields CASSYIAGGNNEQFF. The rearrangement uses TRBV18 and TRBJ2-1; TRBD2 agrees at 10 bases. The CDR3 is made up of 15 amino acids. The trim removed 5 bases at V and 5 bases at J, leaving 6 bases unmatched. CDR1 and CDR2 from the germline V gene are KGHSH and LQKENI.

This sequence joins TRBV12-3 or TRBV12-4 and TRBJ1-1, with D uncertain. The CDR3 contains 12 residues. Between the trimmed V and J ends, which lost 7 bases and 1 base, there was a span of 7 bases. CDR3 in amino acids: CASIWANTEAFF. The CDR3 nucleotides read TGTGCCAGCATATGGGCGAACACTGAAGCTTTCTTT.

The rearrangement joins TRBV5-8 to TRBJ2-3; no clear D. CDR1 and CDR2 (germline): SGHTS, YDEGEE. V lost 2 bases and J 5 bases, leaving 9 bases between the germline ends. The CDR3 covers 13 residues. CDR3 sequence reads: CASSLGQLDTQYF. The CDR3 DNA follows: TGTGCCAGCAGCTTAGGCCAGTTAGATACGCAGTATTTT.

Written as DNA, the CDR3 is TGTGCCAGCAGCTTCTCTAATCTGGATGAGCAGTTCTTC. Amino acid sequence: CASSFSNLDEQFF. The chain carries TRBV9 and TRBJ2-1; D is ambiguous. The CDR3 extends over 13 amino acids. Trimming took 4 bases from V and 8 from J, leaving 13 bases between them. Germline lookup yields CDR1 SGDLS and CDR2 YYNGEE.

The rearrangement joins TRBV28 to TRBJ2-1, with 11 bases identical to TRBD2. The CDR3 covers 14 residues. V was clipped by 6 bases and J by 4 bases; unmatched bases: 2. The germline CDR1 and CDR2 sequences are MDHEN and SYDVKM. The CDR3 DNA reads TGTGCCAGCAGCCGACTAGCGGGGTACAATGAGCAGTTCTTC. This translates into CASSRLAGYNEQFF.

The chain carries TRBV6-4 and TRBJ2-2; D is ambiguous. V was pared by 2 bases and J by 4 bases, with 5 bases between. The CDR3 is 13 residues long. The germline gives CDR1 MRHNA, CDR2 SNTAGT. CDR3 nucleotide sequence: TGTGCCAGCAGTGACAGGAGCACCGGGGAGCTGTTTTTT. Protein product: CASSDRSTGELFF.

The chain carries TRBV19 and TRBJ2-1; D might be TRBD2 (6 bases). V dropped 7 bases and J dropped 7 bases, with 35 bases sitting between them. The CDR3 totals 20 residues. In germline, CDR1 is LNHDA, CDR2 SQIVND (reference sequence). This chain's CDR3 is CASKKSPAGSGRLEWNEQFF. CDR3 DNA: TGTGCCAGTAAAAAAAGTCCGGCGGGGTCTGGGCGGCTTGAGTGGAATGAGCAGTTCTTC.

This chain links TRBV19 with TRBJ2-1; D uncertain. Germline CDR1 reads LNHDA; CDR2 reads SQIVND (reference sequence). This CDR3 comprises 14 residues. V lost 0 bases and J lost 7, with 10 bases in between. CDR3 protein: CASSIEVGVNEQFF. The DNA for the CDR3 is TGTGCCAGTAGTATAGAAGTAGGAGTGAATGAGCAGTTCTTC. The whole variable domain, filled in from reference TRBV19 and TRBJ2-1, reads DGGITQSPKYLFRKEGQNVTLSCEQNLNHDAMYWYRQDPGQGLRLIYYSQIVNDFQKGDIAEGYSVSREKKESFPLTVTSAQKNPTAFYLCASSIEVGVNEQFFGPGTRLTVL.

The V gene is TRBV27, the J gene TRBJ2-1; tentative D call: TRBD2 (6 bases). The V end lost 3 bases, the J end lost 2 bases, and 11 bases lay between the germline ends. The CDR3 spans 15 residues. The germline CDR1 and CDR2 sequences are MNHEY and SMNVEV (reference sequence). The CDR3 region has the DNA TGTGCCAGCAGTTTGGTGCTAGCGCCCTACAATGAGCAGTTCTTC. Encoded protein: CASSLVLAPYNEQFF.

The chain joins TRBV7-2 to TRBJ2-3; maybe TRBD1 (5 bases). The V end was cut by 5 bases, the J end by 4 bases, with 19 bases between. This CDR3 has 16 amino acids. Per the germline V gene, CDR1 is SGHTA and CDR2 is FQGNSA. This CDR3 is CASSPWTPHRSDTQYF. CDR3 coding DNA: TGTGCCAGCAGCCCTTGGACACCCCATCGCTCAGATACGCAGTATTTT.

The V and J genes are TRBV25-1 and TRBJ2-7; TRBD1 matches at 7 bases. This CDR3 has 14 amino acids. The germline V gene has CDR1 MGHDK and CDR2 SYGVNS. The V and J ends lost 3 bases and 5 bases, in that order; junction bases with no gene match: 7. CDR3 residues: CASSEDRGRDEQYF. The DNA for the CDR3 is TGTGCCAGCAGTGAGGATAGGGGGCGCGACGAGCAGTACTTC.

This sequence joins TRBV25-1 and TRBJ1-6; D gene uncertain. V lost 2 bases and J lost 8, with 7 bases in between. The germline gives CDR1 MGHDK, CDR2 SYGVNS. The CDR3 sequence is 13 residues long. This chain's CDR3 is CASSEKSYSPLHF. The DNA for the CDR3 is TGTGCCAGCAGTGAAAAAAGCTATTCACCCCTCCACTTT.

The chain combines TRBV18 with TRBJ2-7, with TRBD2 identical over 14 bases. Germline CDR1 KGHSH, CDR2 LQKENI. With 0 bases clipped from V and 9 bases from J, the junction kept 4 bases outside the gene matches. This CDR3 is built from 15 residues. In DNA, the CDR3 is TGTGCCAGCTCACCACCGGGACTAGCGGGAGACGTGCAGTACTTC. Translation gives CASSPPGLAGDVQYF.

The gene calls are TRBV28 and TRBJ1-2; D gene ambiguous. This CDR3 has 17 residues. Per the germline V gene, CDR1 is MDHEN and CDR2 is SYDVKM. Trimming took 5 bases from V and 3 from J, leaving 22 bases between them. CDR3 in amino acids: CASSHPPRQKGDYGYTF. The CDR3 DNA follows: TGTGCCAGCAGTCACCCTCCAAGGCAGAAGGGTGACTATGGCTACACCTTC.

This chain links TRBV14 with TRBJ2-1; D is unresolved. The germline V gene encodes CDR1 SGHDN and CDR2 FVKESK. The CDR3 runs to 15 residues. V was pared by 1 base and J by 3 bases, with 10 bases between. This CDR3 is CASSQGTSIYNEQFF. The DNA of the CDR3 is TGTGCCAGCAGCCAAGGAACCAGTATCTACAATGAGCAGTTCTTC.

This chain links TRBV5-1 with TRBJ2-1; maybe TRBD2 (6 bases). V lost 7 bases and J lost 5, with 13 bases in between. From germline, CDR1 is SGHRS and CDR2 YFSETQ. CDR3 length equals 13 residues. CDR3 sequence (DNA): TGCGCCAGCTCCGGGGGAGTGGACAATGAGCAGTTCTTC. It yields the protein CASSGGVDNEQFF.

The genes are TRBV7-9 and TRBJ2-1; 9 bases match TRBD2. There are 17 residues in the CDR3. V lost 2 bases, J lost 1 base, and 6 bases stayed unmatched. The germline V gene has CDR1 SEHNR and CDR2 FQNEAQ (reference sequence). The CDR3 nucleotides read TGTGCCAGCAGCTTAACCGCTAGCGGGGTTTCCTACAATGAGCAGTTCTTC. This translates into CASSLTASGVSYNEQFF.

J is TRBJ1-2 and V is TRBV4-1; D might be TRBD1 (6 bases). V was shortened by 1 base and J by 7 bases, with 31 bases between the two germline ends. Germline CDR1 MGHRA, CDR2 YSYEKL. The CDR3 is 20 residues long. The chain's CDR3 is CASSQGSFDRRLVRSIGYTF. The CDR3 DNA sequence: TGCGCCAGCAGCCAAGGTTCTTTCGACAGGCGCCTTGTAAGGAGTATTGGCTACACCTTC.

The genes are TRBV29-1 and TRBJ2-3, with D perhaps TRBD1 (6 bases). The germline CDR1 and CDR2 sequences are SQVTM and ANQGSEA. Trimming left V 6 bases short and J 2 bases short, with 12 bases between. The CDR3 consists of 13 residues. CDR3 bases: TGCAGCGTCCGAGGGGGAGCCACAGATACGCAGTATTTT. It yields the protein CSVRGGATDTQYF.

The sample holds one count of this clone. The chain uses TRBV3-1 (or the pseudogene TRBV3-2) and TRBJ2-7; D remains unclear. Per the germline V gene, CDR1 is LGHDT and CDR2 is YNNKEL (reference sequence). This CDR3 contains 12 residues. V was pared by 4 bases and J by 6 bases, with 10 bases between. This chain's CDR3 is CASSLGPFEQYF. CDR3 in DNA: TGTGCCAGCAGCCTCGGGCCCTTCGAGCAGTACTTC.

This rearrangement joins TRBV7-6 to TRBJ1-5; possible D gene TRBD1, 6 bases. V lost 6 bases and J 3 bases, leaving 15 bases between the germline ends. CDR1 SGHVS and CDR2 FNYEAQ come from the germline V gene. CDR3 length equals 15 residues. The CDR3, as DNA: TGTGCCAGCAGTGTCGAACAGGGTTTCAATCAGCCCCAGCATTTT. The encoded protein is CASSVEQGFNQPQHF.

The rearrangement links TRBV6-5 to TRBJ1-3; maybe TRBD1 (5 bases). Germline values: CDR1 MNHEY, CDR2 SVGAGI. With 5 bases removed from V and 1 base from J, the gap between germline ends came to 12 bases. This CDR3 has 15 amino acids. The CDR3 sequence is CASSPDRGSGNTIYF. CDR3 nucleotide sequence: TGTGCCAGCAGTCCAGACAGAGGGTCTGGAAACACCATATATTTT.

To note about this clone: At one end, the junction sequence differs from germline, possibly due to a read error. The chain combines TRBV28 with TRBJ2-2; D ambiguous. Germline CDR1 reads MDHEN; CDR2 reads SYDVKM. The CDR3 runs 13 residues. In nucleotides, the CDR3 is TGTACCAGCAGGCGATGGGACACCGGGGAGCTGTTTTTT. It translates to CTSRRWDTGELFF.

The CDR3 region is CASSRGPGKNTEAFF. CDR3 coding DNA: TGCGCCAGCAGCCGTGGCCCGGGCAAGAACACTGAAGCTTTCTTT. This rearrangement joins TRBV4-1 to TRBJ1-1; no clear D. The CDR3 loop spans 15 amino acids. The germline V and J ends were trimmed by 4 bases and 1 base, with 13 bases remaining between them. Looked up from germline, CDR1 is MGHRA and CDR2 is YSYEKL.